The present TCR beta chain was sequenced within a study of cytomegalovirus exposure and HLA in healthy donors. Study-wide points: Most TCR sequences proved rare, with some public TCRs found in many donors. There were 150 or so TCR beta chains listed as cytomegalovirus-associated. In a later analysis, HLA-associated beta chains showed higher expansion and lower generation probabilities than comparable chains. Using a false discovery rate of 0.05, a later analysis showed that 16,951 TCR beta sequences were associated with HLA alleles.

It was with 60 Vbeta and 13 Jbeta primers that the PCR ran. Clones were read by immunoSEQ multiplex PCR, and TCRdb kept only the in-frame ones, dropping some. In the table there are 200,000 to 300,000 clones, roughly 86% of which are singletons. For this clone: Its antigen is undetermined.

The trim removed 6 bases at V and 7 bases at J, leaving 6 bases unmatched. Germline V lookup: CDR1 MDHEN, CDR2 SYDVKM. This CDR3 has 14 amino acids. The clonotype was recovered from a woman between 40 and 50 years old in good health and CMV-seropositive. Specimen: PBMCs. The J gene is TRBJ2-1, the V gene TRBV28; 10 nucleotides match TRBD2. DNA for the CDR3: TGTGCCAGCAGAGGTAGCGGGAGGTCTAATGAGCAGTTCTTC. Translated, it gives CASRGSGRSNEQFF.